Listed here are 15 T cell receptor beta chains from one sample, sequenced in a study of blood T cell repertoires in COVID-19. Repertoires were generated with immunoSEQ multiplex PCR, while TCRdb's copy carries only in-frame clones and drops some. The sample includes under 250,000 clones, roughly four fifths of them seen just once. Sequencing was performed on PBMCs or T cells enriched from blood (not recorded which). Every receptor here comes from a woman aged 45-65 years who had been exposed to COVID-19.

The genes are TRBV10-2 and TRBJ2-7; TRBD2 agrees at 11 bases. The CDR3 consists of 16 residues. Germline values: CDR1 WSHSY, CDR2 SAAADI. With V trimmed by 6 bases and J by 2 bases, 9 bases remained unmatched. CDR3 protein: CASRLSGGAETYEQYF. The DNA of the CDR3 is TGCGCCAGCAGACTTAGCGGGGGGGCCGAGACCTACGAGCAGTACTTC.

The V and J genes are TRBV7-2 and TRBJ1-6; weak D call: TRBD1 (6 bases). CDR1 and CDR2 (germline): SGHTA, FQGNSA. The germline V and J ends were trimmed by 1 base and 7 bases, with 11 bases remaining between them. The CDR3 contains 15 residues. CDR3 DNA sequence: TGTGCCAGCAGCTTAGGAAGGACAGAGAATTCACCCCTCCACTTT. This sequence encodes CASSLGRTENSPLHF.

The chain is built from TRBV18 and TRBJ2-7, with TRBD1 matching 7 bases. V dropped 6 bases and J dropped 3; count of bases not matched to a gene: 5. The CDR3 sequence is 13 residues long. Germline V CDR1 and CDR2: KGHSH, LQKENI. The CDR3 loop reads CASSQRQGYEQYF. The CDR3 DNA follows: TGTGCCAGCTCCCAACGACAGGGCTACGAGCAGTACTTC. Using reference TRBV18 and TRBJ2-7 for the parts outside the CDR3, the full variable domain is NAGVMQNPRHLVRRRGQEARLRCSPMKGHSHVYWYRQLPEEGLKFMVYLQKENIIDESGMPKERFSAEFPKEGPSILRIQQVVRGDSAAYFCASSQRQGYEQYFGPGTRLTVT.

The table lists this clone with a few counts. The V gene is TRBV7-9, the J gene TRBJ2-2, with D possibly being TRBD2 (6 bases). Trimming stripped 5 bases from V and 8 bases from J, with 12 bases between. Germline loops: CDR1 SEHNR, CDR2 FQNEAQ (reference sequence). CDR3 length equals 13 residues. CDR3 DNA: TGTGCCAGCAGCCCGGGGAGGCGGGGGGAGCTGTTTTTT. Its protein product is CASSPGRRGELFF.

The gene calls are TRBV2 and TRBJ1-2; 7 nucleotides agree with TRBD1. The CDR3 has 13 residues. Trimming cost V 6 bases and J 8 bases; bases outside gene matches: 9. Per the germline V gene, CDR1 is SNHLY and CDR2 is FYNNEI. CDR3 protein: CASRLQGKGGYTF. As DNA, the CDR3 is TGTGCCAGCAGGCTACAGGGGAAAGGCGGCTACACCTTC.

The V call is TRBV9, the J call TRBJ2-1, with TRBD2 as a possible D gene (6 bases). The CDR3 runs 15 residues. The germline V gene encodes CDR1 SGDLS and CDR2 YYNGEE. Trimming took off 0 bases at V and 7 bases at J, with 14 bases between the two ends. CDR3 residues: CASSVERLGGNEQFF. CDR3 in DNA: TGTGCCAGCAGCGTAGAACGGCTGGGAGGAAATGAGCAGTTCTTC.

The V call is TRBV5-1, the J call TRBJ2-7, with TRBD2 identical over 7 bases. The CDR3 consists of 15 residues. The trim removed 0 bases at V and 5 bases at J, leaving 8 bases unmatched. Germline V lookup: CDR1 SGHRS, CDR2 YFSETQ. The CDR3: CASSLAPGGWNEQYF. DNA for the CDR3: TGCGCCAGCAGCTTGGCCCCCGGGGGGTGGAACGAGCAGTACTTC.

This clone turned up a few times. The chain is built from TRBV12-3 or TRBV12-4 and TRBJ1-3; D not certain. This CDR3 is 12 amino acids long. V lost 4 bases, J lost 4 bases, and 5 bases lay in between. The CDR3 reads CASSYLGNTIYF. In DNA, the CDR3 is TGTGCCAGCAGTTACTTAGGAAACACCATATATTTT.

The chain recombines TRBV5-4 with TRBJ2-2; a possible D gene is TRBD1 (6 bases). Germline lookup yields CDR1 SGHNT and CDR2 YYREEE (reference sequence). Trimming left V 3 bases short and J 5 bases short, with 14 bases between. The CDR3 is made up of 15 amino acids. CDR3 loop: CASSSQGFGTGELFF. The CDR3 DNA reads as TGTGCCAGCAGCTCACAGGGTTTTGGTACCGGGGAGCTGTTTTTT.

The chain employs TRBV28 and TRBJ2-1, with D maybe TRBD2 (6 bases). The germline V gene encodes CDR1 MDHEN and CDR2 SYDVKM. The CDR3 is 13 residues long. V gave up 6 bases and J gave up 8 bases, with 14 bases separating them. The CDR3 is CASRRGGEDEQFF. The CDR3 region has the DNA TGTGCCAGCAGACGTGGAGGGGAGGATGAGCAGTTCTTC.

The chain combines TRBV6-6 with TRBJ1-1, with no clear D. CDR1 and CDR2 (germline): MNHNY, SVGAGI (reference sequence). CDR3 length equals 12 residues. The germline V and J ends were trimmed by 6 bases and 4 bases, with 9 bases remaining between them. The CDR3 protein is CASRRESTEAFF. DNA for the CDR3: TGTGCCAGCAGACGAGAGTCCACTGAAGCTTTCTTT.

The CDR3 reads CASSNRARGGTEAFF. The CDR3 region has the DNA TGTGCCAGCAGCAACCGGGCCCGGGGAGGGACTGAAGCTTTCTTT. The V and J genes are TRBV11-1 and TRBJ1-1; D is ambiguous. This CDR3 has 15 residues. Trimming took off 5 bases at V and 5 bases at J, with 18 bases between the two ends. Per germline, CDR1 SGHAT and CDR2 FQDESV (reference sequence).

The CDR3 nucleotides are TGTGCCAGTAGTCTCTCAGGACAGGGGATAAACATTCAGTACTTC. Its protein product is CASSLSGQGINIQYF. This chain links TRBV19 with TRBJ2-4; 9 bases agree with TRBD1. Germline V gene sequence: CDR1 LNHDA, CDR2 SQIVND (reference sequence). J was trimmed by 6 bases and V by 5 bases; bases with no gene match: 8. The CDR3 has 15 residues.

Here the CDR3 reads CASSLGSVGRTYNEQFF. The CDR3 nucleotides read TGTGCCAGCAGTTTAGGATCTGTAGGGAGGACTTACAATGAGCAGTTCTTC. V gene TRBV27 combines with J gene TRBJ2-1; possible D gene TRBD2, 6 bases. V lost 2 bases, J lost 4 bases, and 18 bases lay in between. Germline assignment: CDR1 MNHEY and CDR2 SMNVEV (reference sequence). This CDR3 comprises 17 residues.

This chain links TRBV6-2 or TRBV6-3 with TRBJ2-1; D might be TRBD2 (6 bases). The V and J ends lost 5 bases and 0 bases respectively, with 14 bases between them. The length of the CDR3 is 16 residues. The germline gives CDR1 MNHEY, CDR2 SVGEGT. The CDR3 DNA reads TGTGCCAGCAGTAGGAGGGGTCCAAGCTCCTACAATGAGCAGTTCTTC. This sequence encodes CASSRRGPSSYNEQFF.